Listed here are 13 T cell receptor beta chains from one sample, sequenced in a study of blood T cell repertoires in COVID-19. Using immunoSEQ multiplex PCR, the repertoire was profiled, and TCRdb retains in-frame clones only, with some absent. The sample has roughly 160,000 clones; approximately 83% are singletons. Sequencing input: peripheral blood. The source is a man between 60 and 75 years old with acute or convalescent COVID-19.

The chain is built from TRBV3-1 (or the pseudogene TRBV3-2) and TRBJ1-4; tentative D call: TRBD1 (5 bases). The ends were cut back, 4 bases at V and 7 bases at J, with 19 bases in the middle. The CDR3 spans 16 residues. CDR1 LGHDT and CDR2 YNNKEL come from the germline V gene (reference sequence). The chain's CDR3 is CASSRADRGGSEKLFF. The CDR3 nucleotides are TGTGCCAGCAGCCGTGCAGATAGGGGTGGAAGTGAAAAACTGTTTTTT.

The V and J genes are TRBV5-1 and TRBJ2-1; 16 bases line up with TRBD2. This CDR3 is built from 18 residues. Germline CDR1 is SGHRS and CDR2 is YFSETQ. Trimming cost V 3 bases and J 1 base; bases outside gene matches: 4. The CDR3 here is CASSSPGLAGGSYNEQFF. The CDR3 nucleotides read TGCGCCAGCAGCTCCCCGGGACTAGCGGGAGGGTCCTACAATGAGCAGTTCTTC.

V and J are TRBV11-2 and TRBJ2-1, with 7 bases matching TRBD2. The V and J ends lost 4 bases and 7 bases, in that order; junction bases with no gene match: 13. This CDR3 has 16 residues. CDR1 and CDR2 from the germline V gene are SGHAT and FQNNGV. In DNA form, the CDR3 reads TGTGCCAGCAGCTATGCAACGGGAGGTTGGACGAATGAGCAGTTCTTC. As protein: CASSYATGGWTNEQFF.

This rearrangement joins TRBV29-1 to TRBJ2-2; 8 bases line up with TRBD1. Germline CDR1 SQVTM, CDR2 ANQGSEA. The CDR3 has 12 residues. Trimming removed 3 bases from V and 7 bases from J; junction bases left unmatched: 1. The CDR3 loop is CSVDDRGGELFF. As DNA, the CDR3 is TGCAGCGTTGACGACAGGGGCGGGGAGCTGTTTTTT.

This chain's CDR3 is CASSPSGSYTYEQYF. The CDR3 bases are TGTGCCAGCAGCCCAAGCGGTTCCTATACCTACGAGCAGTACTTC. V usage is TRBV5-4 and J usage is TRBJ2-7; a weak D match, TRBD2 (5 bases). V lost 4 bases to trimming and J lost 2 bases, with 16 bases between them. This CDR3 contains 15 residues. Germline loops: CDR1 SGHNT, CDR2 YYREEE (reference sequence). The entire variable domain, with the rest obtained from reference TRBV5-4 and TRBJ2-7, is as follows: ETGVTQSPTHLIKTRGQQVTLRCSSQSGHNTVSWYQQALGQGPQFIFQYYREEENGRGNFPPRFSGLQFPNYSSELNVNALELDDSALYLCASSPSGSYTYEQYFGPGTRLTVT.

This chain links TRBV2 with TRBJ1-5; 10 bases match TRBD1. CDR1 and CDR2 (germline): SNHLY, FYNNEI. The trim removed 6 bases at V and 7 bases at J, leaving 9 bases unmatched. The CDR3 runs 15 residues. The CDR3 DNA sequence: TGTGCCAGCAGAGACAGGGGGCAAGTAGGGCAGCCCCAGCATTTT. It yields the protein CASRDRGQVGQPQHF.

The chain carries TRBV10-2 and TRBJ1-1; perhaps TRBD1 as D (6 bases). This CDR3 is built from 15 residues. The V and J ends lost 6 bases and 7 bases respectively, with 21 bases between them. In germline, CDR1 is WSHSY, CDR2 SAAADI. The CDR3, as DNA: TGCGCCAGCAGAACCACAACAGGGTTCTGGGGTGAAGCTTTCTTT. This encodes CASRTTTGFWGEAFF.

The chain has TRBV28 and TRBJ1-1; 7 bases fit TRBD1. CDR1 is MDHEN and CDR2 is SYDVKM in the germline V gene. The junction had 12 bases not matched to a gene; V was cut back by 8 bases and J by 0 bases. The CDR3 extends over 16 amino acids. The CDR3 loop is CASPAPGTVMNTEAFF. In DNA form, the CDR3 reads TGTGCCAGCCCGGCCCCGGGGACAGTCATGAACACTGAAGCTTTCTTT.

This chain links TRBV4-1 with TRBJ2-2, with 15 bases fitting TRBD2. Trimming took 5 bases from V and 2 from J; bases not matched to a gene: 12. Germline values: CDR1 MGHRA, CDR2 YSYEKL. The CDR3 runs to 20 residues. The CDR3 protein is CASSYKTGTSGGINTGELFF. CDR3 in DNA: TGCGCCAGCAGCTACAAAACCGGGACTAGCGGGGGGATCAACACCGGGGAGCTGTTTTTT.

The chain links TRBV4-2 to TRBJ2-2, with 8 bases aligning to TRBD2. The germline V gene encodes CDR1 LGHNA and CDR2 YNFKEQ. This CDR3 has 17 residues. After removal of 0 bases from V and 7 bases from J, the junction contained 10 bases not matched to a gene. CDR3 nucleotide sequence: TGTGCCAGCAGCCAAGAGAGCGGGAGAAGGATCGGCGGGGAGCTGTTTTTT. This encodes CASSQESGRRIGGELFF.

The chain recombines TRBV2 with TRBJ2-7, with a weak D call TRBD1 (6 bases). The CDR3 contains 14 residues. V lost 1 base to trimming and J lost 10 bases, with 17 bases between them. Germline V gene data show CDR1 as SNHLY and CDR2 as FYNNEI. The CDR3 spells CASSEVGDNYSQYF. The CDR3 coding sequence is TGTGCCAGCAGTGAAGTTGGGGACAACTATTCCCAGTACTTC.

The J gene is TRBJ2-1, the V gene TRBV7-9, with 7 bases matching TRBD2. CDR3 size: 14 residues. J was trimmed by 7 bases and V by 3 bases; bases with no gene match: 6. CDR1 is SEHNR and CDR2 is FQNEAQ in the germline V gene (reference sequence). CDR3 residues: CASSLSGTTNEQFF. The CDR3 DNA is TGTGCCAGCAGCTTGTCCGGGACTACAAATGAGCAGTTCTTC. Together with reference TRBV7-9 and TRBJ2-1, the CDR3 gives the full variable domain: DTGVSQNPRHKITKRGQNVTFRCDPISEHNRLYWYRQTLGQGPEFLTYFQNEAQLEKSRLLSDRFSAERPKGSFSTLEIQRTEQGDSAMYLCASSLSGTTNEQFFGPGTRLTVL.

The chain employs TRBV28 and TRBJ2-7; 11 bases are shared with TRBD1. The CDR3 covers 15 residues. The germline CDR1 and CDR2 sequences are MDHEN and SYDVKM. V was clipped by 4 bases and J by 3 bases; unmatched bases: 5. In DNA form, the CDR3 reads TGTGCCAGCAGTTCGTCCGGGACAGGGGGCTACGAGCAGTACTTC. It specifies CASSSSGTGGYEQYF.